The next 10 T cell receptor beta chains were all read from a single sample in a study of blood T cells in healthy people across ages. A J-beta primer mix and a sample-barcoded 5' primer were used in a second PCR of roughly 6 to 11 cycles. Each CDR3 protein is one row after TCRdb ran MiXCR on the 5' RACE reads. Among under 1,100,000 distinct CDR3 sequences, approximately 25% were seen once, and the ten largest hold 0.65% to 0.75%. The same specimen was also included in a second study, on T cells of mothers and their children.

Sequenced: blood. The receptor source for this set is a girl between 2 and 10 years old in good health.

The CDR3, as DNA: TGCAGCGTTTCCGGGAGCTTCTCCTACGAGCAGTACTTC. It encodes CSVSGSFSYEQYF. V and J are TRBV29-1 and TRBJ2-7, with D perhaps matching TRBD2 (6 bases). Germline CDR1 is SQVTM and CDR2 is ANQGSEA. The CDR3 consists of 13 residues. V shed 5 bases and J shed 0 bases, with 11 bases lying between them.

The chain uses TRBV7-9 and TRBJ2-3; D ambiguous. V was pared by 11 bases and J by 6 bases, with 12 bases between. The CDR3 has 11 amino acids. CDR1 and CDR2 (germline): SEHNR, FQNEAQ (reference sequence). CDR3 nucleotide sequence: TGTGCCGTCGCGGACGGGGATACGCAGTATTTT. Amino acids: CAVADGDTQYF. Drawing the rest from reference TRBV7-9 and TRBJ2-3, the complete variable domain is DTGVSQNPRHKITKRGQNVTFRCDPISEHNRLYWYRQTLGQGPEFLTYFQNEAQLEKSRLLSDRFSAERPKGSFSTLEIQRTEQGDSAMYLCAVADGDTQYFGPGTRLTVL.

This chain uses TRBV7-2 with TRBJ1-3; D unclear. CDR1 and CDR2 from the germline V gene are SGHTA and FQGNSA. The germline V and J ends were trimmed by 1 base and 8 bases, with 9 bases remaining between them. This CDR3 has 13 amino acids. CDR3 in DNA: TGTGCCAGCAGCTTAGGCCCCTTCGACACCATATATTTT. Translating it yields CASSLGPFDTIYF.

A word on this clonotype: One end of the junction fails to match germline, which may point to a read error. The gene calls are TRBV4-3 and TRBJ2-4; possibly TRBD1 or TRBD2 for D (6 bases each). The CDR3 loop spans 19 amino acids. Germline CDR1 LGHNA, CDR2 YSLEER. CDR3 loop: CASSQVQGGGIGAKNIQHF. The CDR3 nucleotides are TGCGCCAGCAGCCAAGTACAGGGAGGTGGGATAGGAGCCAAAAACATTCAGCACTTC.

The chain couples TRBV7-2 to TRBJ2-5; D might be TRBD2 (5 bases). The J call may be faulty, since TRBJ2-7 better matches the DNA end. CDR1 and CDR2 from the germline V gene are SGHTA and FQGNSA. CDR3 length: 13 amino acids. CDR3 DNA: TGTGCCAGCAAAGGAGGAACTACCTACGAGCAGTACTTC. Translating it yields CASKGGTTYEQYF.

The gene calls are TRBV6-1 and TRBJ1-1; 7 bases map to TRBD1. Germline CDR1 MNHNS, CDR2 SASEGT. This CDR3 contains 16 residues. The junction had 10 bases not matched to a gene; V was cut back by 6 bases and J by 0 bases. CDR3 sequence (DNA): TGTGCCAGCAGGGCGTTCTACAGGGGAATGAACACTGAAGCTTTCTTT. Amino acids: CASRAFYRGMNTEAFF.

This clonotype turned up a few times. V gene TRBV21-1 combines with J gene TRBJ1-5; the table's TRBD1 call for D was not verified on the DNA. TRBV21-1 represents a pseudogene. The CDR3 is made up of 16 amino acids. The CDR3 region is CASSARRTGTGQPQHF. CDR3 bases: TGTGCCAGCAGCGCCCGGCGGACAGGGACTGGTCAGCCCCAGCATTTT.

This clonotype has more than one count but fewer than ten. This chain links TRBV12-3 or TRBV12-4 with TRBJ2-7; the match to TRBD2 covers 7 bases. J was trimmed by 3 bases and V by 5 bases; bases with no gene match: 13. The CDR3 runs 16 residues. The CDR3 nucleotides read TGTGCCAGCAGTCCGCCGGGTGGCGGGACTAACTACGAGCAGTACTTC. It specifies CASSPPGGGTNYEQYF.

This clonotype showed up just a few times. At one boundary the junction diverges from the germline segment, which might be a read error. The CDR3 is CASSYLGSGTNFLF. The CDR3 nucleotides are TGTGCCAGCAGCTACCTTGGATCGGGGACTAATTTTCTCTTC. The V gene is TRBV7-8, the J gene TRBJ2-5; 7 nucleotides line up with TRBD2. The CDR3 consists of 14 residues. Per germline, CDR1 SGHVS and CDR2 FQNEAQ.

The rearrangement uses TRBV10-3 and TRBJ1-1, with a possible D match to TRBD1 (6 bases). V was pared by 10 bases and J by 1 base, with 25 bases between. From germline, CDR1 is ENHRY and CDR2 SYGVKD. The CDR3 runs to 17 residues. The CDR3 is CATQLRGGLTSNTEAFF. The CDR3 nucleotides are TGTGCCACCCAATTGAGGGGGGGCCTAACCTCGAACACTGAAGCTTTCTTT.